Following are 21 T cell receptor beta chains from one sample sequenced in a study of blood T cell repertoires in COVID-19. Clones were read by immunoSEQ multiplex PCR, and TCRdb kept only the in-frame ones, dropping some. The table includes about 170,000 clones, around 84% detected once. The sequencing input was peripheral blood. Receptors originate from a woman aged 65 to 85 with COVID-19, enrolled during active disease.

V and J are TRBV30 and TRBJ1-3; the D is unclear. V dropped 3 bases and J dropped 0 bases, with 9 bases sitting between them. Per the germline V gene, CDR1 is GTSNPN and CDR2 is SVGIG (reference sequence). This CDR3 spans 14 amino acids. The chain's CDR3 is CAWRIYGSGNTIYF. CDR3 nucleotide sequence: TGTGCCTGGAGGATATACGGCTCTGGAAACACCATATATTTT.

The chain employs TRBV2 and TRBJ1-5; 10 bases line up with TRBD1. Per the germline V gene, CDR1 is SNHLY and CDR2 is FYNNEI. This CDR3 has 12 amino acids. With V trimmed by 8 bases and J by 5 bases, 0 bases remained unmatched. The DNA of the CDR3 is TGTGCCAGCGGGACAGGGGATCAGCCCCAGCATTTT. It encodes CASGTGDQPQHF.

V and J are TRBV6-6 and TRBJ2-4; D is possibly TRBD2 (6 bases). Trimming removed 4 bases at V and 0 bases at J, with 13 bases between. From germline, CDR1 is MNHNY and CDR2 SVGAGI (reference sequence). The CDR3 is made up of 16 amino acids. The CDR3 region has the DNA TGTGCCAGCAGTTTCCGGACGGGGGAAGCCAAAAACATTCAGTACTTC. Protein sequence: CASSFRTGEAKNIQYF.

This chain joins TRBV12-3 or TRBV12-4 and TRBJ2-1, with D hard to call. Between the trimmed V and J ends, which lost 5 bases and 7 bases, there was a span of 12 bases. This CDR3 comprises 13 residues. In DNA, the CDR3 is TGTGCCAGCAGTCTCCCAGGCTTAAATGAGCAGTTCTTC. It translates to CASSLPGLNEQFF.

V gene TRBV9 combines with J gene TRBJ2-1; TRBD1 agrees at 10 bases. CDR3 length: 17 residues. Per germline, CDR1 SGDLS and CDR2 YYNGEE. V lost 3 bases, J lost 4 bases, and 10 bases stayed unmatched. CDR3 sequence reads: CASSASTGGAPYNEQFF. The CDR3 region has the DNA TGTGCCAGCAGCGCCTCGACAGGGGGCGCCCCTTACAATGAGCAGTTCTTC.

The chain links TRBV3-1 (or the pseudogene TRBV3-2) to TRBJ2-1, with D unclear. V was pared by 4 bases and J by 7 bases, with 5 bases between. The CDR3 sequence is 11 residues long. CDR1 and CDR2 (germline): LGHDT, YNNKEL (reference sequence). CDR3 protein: CASSLLNEQFF. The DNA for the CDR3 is TGTGCCAGCAGCCTCCTTAATGAGCAGTTCTTC.

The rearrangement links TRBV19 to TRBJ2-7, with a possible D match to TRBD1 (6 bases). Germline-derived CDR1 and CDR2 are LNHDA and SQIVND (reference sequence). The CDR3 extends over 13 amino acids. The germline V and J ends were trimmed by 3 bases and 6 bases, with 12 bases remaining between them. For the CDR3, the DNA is TGTGCCAGTAGTATTGCAGGGGCCGGCGAGCAGTACGTC. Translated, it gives CASSIAGAGEQYV.

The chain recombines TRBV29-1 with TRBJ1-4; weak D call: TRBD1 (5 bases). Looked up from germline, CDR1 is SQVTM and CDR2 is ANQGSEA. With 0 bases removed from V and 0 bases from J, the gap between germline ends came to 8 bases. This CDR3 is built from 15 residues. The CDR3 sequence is CSVEDKTATNEKLFF. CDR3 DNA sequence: TGCAGCGTTGAAGACAAGACAGCAACTAATGAAAAACTGTTTTTT. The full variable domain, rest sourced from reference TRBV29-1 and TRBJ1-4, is SAVISQKPSRDICQRGTSLTIQCQVDSQVTMMFWYRQQPGQSLTLIATANQGSEATYESGFVIDKFPISRPNLTFSTLTVSNMSPEDSSIYLCSVEDKTATNEKLFFGSGTQLSVL.

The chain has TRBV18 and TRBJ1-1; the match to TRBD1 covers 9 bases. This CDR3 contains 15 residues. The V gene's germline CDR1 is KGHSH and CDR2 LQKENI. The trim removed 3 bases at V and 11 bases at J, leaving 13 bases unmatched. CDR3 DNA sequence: TGTGCCAGCTCACCCTTATCTACAGGGGGCATGGATGCTTTCTTT. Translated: CASSPLSTGGMDAFF.

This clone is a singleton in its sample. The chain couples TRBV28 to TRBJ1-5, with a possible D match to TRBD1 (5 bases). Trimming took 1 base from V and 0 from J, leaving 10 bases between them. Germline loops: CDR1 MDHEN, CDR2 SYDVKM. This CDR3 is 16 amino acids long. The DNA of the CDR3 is TGTGCCAGCAGTTTATTTACAGGCAATAGCAATCAGCCCCAGCATTTT. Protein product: CASSLFTGNSNQPQHF. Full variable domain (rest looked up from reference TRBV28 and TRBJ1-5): DVKVTQSSRYLVKRTGEKVFLECVQDMDHENMFWYRQDPGLGLRLIYFSYDVKMKEKGDIPEGYSVSREKKERFSLILESASTNQTSMYLCASSLFTGNSNQPQHFGDGTRLSIL.

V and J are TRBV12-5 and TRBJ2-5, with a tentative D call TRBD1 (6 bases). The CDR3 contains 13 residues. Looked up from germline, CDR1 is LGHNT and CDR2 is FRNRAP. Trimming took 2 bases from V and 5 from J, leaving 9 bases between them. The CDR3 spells CASGLWGQETQYF. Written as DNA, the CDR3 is TGTGCTAGTGGTTTGTGGGGGCAGGAGACCCAGTACTTC.

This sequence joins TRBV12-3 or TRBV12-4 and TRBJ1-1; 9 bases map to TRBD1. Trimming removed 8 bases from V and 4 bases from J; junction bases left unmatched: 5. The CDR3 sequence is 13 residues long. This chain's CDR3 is CASFQTGGTEAFF. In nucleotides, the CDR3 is TGTGCCAGCTTCCAGACAGGGGGCACTGAAGCTTTCTTT.

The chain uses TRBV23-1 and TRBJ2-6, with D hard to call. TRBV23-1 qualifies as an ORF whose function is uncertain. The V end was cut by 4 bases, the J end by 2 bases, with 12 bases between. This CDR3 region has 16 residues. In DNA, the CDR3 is TGCGCCAGCAGTCCAGGTCCAGGTCCTGGGGCCAACGTCCTGACTTTC. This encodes CASSPGPGPGANVLTF.

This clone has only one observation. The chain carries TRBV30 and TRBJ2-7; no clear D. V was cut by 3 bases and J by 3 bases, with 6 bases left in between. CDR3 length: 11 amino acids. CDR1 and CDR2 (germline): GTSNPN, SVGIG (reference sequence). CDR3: CAWSRNYEQYF. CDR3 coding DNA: TGTGCCTGGAGCAGGAACTACGAGCAGTACTTC.

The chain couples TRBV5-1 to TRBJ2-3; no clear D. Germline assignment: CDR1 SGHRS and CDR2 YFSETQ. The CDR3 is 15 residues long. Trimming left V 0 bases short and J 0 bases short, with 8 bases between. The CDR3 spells CASSLVSLSTDTQYF. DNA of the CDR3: TGCGCCAGCAGCTTGGTCTCTCTTAGCACAGATACGCAGTATTTT. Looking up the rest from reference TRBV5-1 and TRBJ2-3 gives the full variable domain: KAGVTQTPRYLIKTRGQQVTLSCSPISGHRSVSWYQQTPGQGLQFLFEYFSETQRNKGNFPGRFSGRQFSNSRSEMNVSTLELGDSALYLCASSLVSLSTDTQYFGPGTRLTVL.

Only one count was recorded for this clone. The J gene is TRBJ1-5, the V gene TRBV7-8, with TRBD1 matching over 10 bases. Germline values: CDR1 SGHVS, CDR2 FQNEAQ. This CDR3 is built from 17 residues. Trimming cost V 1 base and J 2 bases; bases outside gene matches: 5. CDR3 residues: CASSLDGGTGGNQPQHF. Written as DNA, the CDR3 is TGTGCCAGCAGCTTAGACGGGGGGACAGGGGGCAATCAGCCCCAGCATTTT.

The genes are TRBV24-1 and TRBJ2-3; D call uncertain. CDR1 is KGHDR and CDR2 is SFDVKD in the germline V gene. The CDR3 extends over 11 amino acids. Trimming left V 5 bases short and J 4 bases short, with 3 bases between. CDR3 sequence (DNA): TGTGCCACCAGTGTCTCAGATACGCAGTATTTT. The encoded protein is CATSVSDTQYF.

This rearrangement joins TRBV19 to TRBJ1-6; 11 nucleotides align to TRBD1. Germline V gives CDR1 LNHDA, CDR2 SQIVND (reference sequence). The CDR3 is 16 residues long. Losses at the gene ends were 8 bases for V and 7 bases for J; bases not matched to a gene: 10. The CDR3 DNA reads TGTGCCAGTTCCGCCGCGGACAGGGGGCGGAATTCACCCCTCCACTTT. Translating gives CASSAADRGRNSPLHF.

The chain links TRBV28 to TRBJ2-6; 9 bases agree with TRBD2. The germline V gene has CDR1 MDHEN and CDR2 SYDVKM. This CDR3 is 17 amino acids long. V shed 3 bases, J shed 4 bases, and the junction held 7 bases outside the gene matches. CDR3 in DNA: TGTGCCAGCAGTTTTCCGGGACTAGCAATCGGGGCCAACGTCCTGACTTTC. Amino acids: CASSFPGLAIGANVLTF. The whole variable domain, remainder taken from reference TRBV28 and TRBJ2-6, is DVKVTQSSRYLVKRTGEKVFLECVQDMDHENMFWYRQDPGLGLRLIYFSYDVKMKEKGDIPEGYSVSREKKERFSLILESASTNQTSMYLCASSFPGLAIGANVLTFGAGSRLTVL.

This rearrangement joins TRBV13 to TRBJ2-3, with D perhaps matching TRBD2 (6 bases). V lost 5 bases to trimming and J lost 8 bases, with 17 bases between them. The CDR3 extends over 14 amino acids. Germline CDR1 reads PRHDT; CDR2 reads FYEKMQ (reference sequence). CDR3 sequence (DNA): TGTGCCAGCAGCCCCGTGGGGGGTGGGGGTACGCAGTATTTT. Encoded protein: CASSPVGGGGTQYF.

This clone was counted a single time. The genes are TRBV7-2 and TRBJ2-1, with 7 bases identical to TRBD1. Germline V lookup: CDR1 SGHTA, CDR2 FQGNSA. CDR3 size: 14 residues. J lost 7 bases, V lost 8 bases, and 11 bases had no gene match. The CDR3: CASSRQGNSNEQFF. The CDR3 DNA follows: TGTGCCAGCTCCCGACAGGGTAACTCAAATGAGCAGTTCTTC.